The clone carrying this TCR beta chain was found a few times. This record comes from a study of spatial heterogeneity in lung cancer. TCRdb reanalysed the 5' RACE reads using MiXCR and keeps one entry per CDR3 protein. The sample carries approximately 110,000 distinct CDR3 sequences, approximately 10% recorded once. CDR1 and CDR2 (germline): MDHEN, SYDVKM. V was trimmed by 3 bases and J by 1 base, leaving 6 bases between them. The CDR3 length is 14 residues. Time point reported: blood at routine non-recurrence follow-up after resection. J is TRBJ2-2 and V is TRBV28; D is ambiguous. The TCR sequence derives from a female donor with early-stage non-small cell lung cancer. Sequenced here: PBMCs, sampled at follow-up. CDR3 in amino acids: CASSFPLNTGELFF. CDR3 nucleotides: TGTGCCAGCAGTTTTCCACTGAACACCGGGGAGCTGTTTTTT.